What follows is one T cell receptor (beta chain) and its context. Per germline, CDR1 SGHTA and CDR2 FQGNSA. The CDR3 covers 15 residues. Deletions cut 1 base from V and 7 bases from J, with 14 bases between. Per the authors' pipeline: Researchers report that nucleated cell counts were estimated from reference gene primer amplification. Some clones are missing from TCRdb's copy, which holds only in-frame ones; the method was immunoSEQ multiplex PCR. V and J calls and clone size are as listed in that table; D and trimming were resolved from the DNA. The sample has roughly 120,000 clones; roughly nine tenths are singletons. These data originate in a study of blood T cell repertoires in COVID-19. Study summary: Both acute and convalescent COVID-19 samples were obtained from the United States, Italy and Spain. The analysed material was cDNA or gDNA that came from T cells, B-cell-depleted T cells, or PBMCs.

The specimen was peripheral blood. The source is an older man with active or convalescent COVID-19. This chain joins TRBV7-2 and TRBJ2-1; D perhaps matches TRBD2 (6 bases). The CDR3: CASSLDRDLTNEQFF. DNA of the CDR3: TGTGCCAGCAGCTTAGATCGGGACTTAACAAATGAGCAGTTCTTC.